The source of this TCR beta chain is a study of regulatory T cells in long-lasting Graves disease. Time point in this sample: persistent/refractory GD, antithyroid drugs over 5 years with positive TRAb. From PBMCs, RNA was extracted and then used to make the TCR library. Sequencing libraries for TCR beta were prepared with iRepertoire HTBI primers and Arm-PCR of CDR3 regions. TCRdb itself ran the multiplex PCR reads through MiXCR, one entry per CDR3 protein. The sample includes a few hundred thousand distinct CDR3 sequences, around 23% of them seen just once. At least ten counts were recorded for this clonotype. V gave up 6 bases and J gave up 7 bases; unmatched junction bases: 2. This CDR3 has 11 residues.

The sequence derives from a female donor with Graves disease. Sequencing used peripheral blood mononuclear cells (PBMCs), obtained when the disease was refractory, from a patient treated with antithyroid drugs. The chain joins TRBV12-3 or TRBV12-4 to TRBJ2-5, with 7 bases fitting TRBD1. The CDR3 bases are TGTGCCAGCAGCTCAGGGGGGACCCAGTACTTC. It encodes CASSSGGTQYF.